This entry lists 12 T cell receptor beta chains sequenced from one sample in a study of blood T cell repertoires in COVID-19. Profiling relied on immunoSEQ multiplex PCR, and the TCRdb table lists in-frame clones only, not all of them. The sample lists about 150,000 clones; approximately 81% were seen once. The source material was peripheral blood. These receptors originate from a woman aged 55-70 years with COVID-19, enrolled during active disease.

The chain couples TRBV18 to TRBJ1-1, with a tentative D call TRBD1 (5 bases). Germline assignment: CDR1 KGHSH and CDR2 LQKENI. CDR3 length: 12 amino acids. Between the trimmed V and J ends, which lost 2 bases and 10 bases, there was a span of 11 bases. This CDR3 reads CASSPVSQGAFF. The CDR3 DNA reads TGTGCCAGCTCACCAGTCAGCCAGGGAGCTTTCTTT. Full variable domain (rest looked up from reference TRBV18 and TRBJ1-1): NAGVMQNPRHLVRRRGQEARLRCSPMKGHSHVYWYRQLPEEGLKFMVYLQKENIIDESGMPKERFSAEFPKEGPSILRIQQVVRGDSAAYFCASSPVSQGAFFGQGTRLTVV.

V is TRBV5-1 and J is TRBJ2-7; weak D call: TRBD1 (6 bases). The CDR3 is 15 residues long. V was clipped by 5 bases and J by 7 bases, with 22 bases between them. Germline-derived CDR1 and CDR2 are SGHRS and YFSETQ. DNA for the CDR3: TGCGCCAGCAGTCCCAGGGCTTTCCCCCAGGGGGAGCAGTACTTC. Residues: CASSPRAFPQGEQYF. The full variable domain, in which reference TRBV5-1 and TRBJ2-7 provide the parts outside the CDR3, is KAGVTQTPRYLIKTRGQQVTLSCSPISGHRSVSWYQQTPGQGLQFLFEYFSETQRNKGNFPGRFSGRQFSNSRSEMNVSTLELGDSALYLCASSPRAFPQGEQYFGPGTRLTVT.

The rearrangement joins TRBV2 to TRBJ1-2; D remains ambiguous. CDR3 length: 18 residues. CDR1 and CDR2 from the germline V gene are SNHLY and FYNNEI. Trimming removed 2 bases at V and 4 bases at J, with 23 bases between. CDR3 nucleotides: TGTGCCAGCAGTGAAAGTCGAGGATTAAAAAGCGGGGTCTATGGCTACACCTTC. Protein product: CASSESRGLKSGVYGYTF.

This clone was detected only a few times. V is TRBV27 and J is TRBJ2-7, with unresolved D. V dropped 6 bases and J dropped 3 bases, with 18 bases sitting between them. This CDR3 comprises 15 residues. Germline V gives CDR1 MNHEY, CDR2 SMNVEV (reference sequence). CDR3 DNA: TGTGCCAGCAGAAAAACAGCCTCCTACTTCTACGAGCAGTACGTC. Encoded protein: CASRKTASYFYEQYV.

V usage is TRBV2 and J usage is TRBJ1-5, with TRBD1 matching 10 bases. V shed 6 bases and J 2 bases; nucleotides not matched to a gene: 7. Germline loops: CDR1 SNHLY, CDR2 FYNNEI. CDR3 size: 16 residues. In nucleotides, the CDR3 is TGTGCCAGCAGACTTTCCGGGACAGGGGGCAATCAGCCCCAGCATTTT. As protein: CASRLSGTGGNQPQHF.

The V and J genes are TRBV15 and TRBJ2-1; the match to TRBD2 covers 13 bases. V shed 3 bases and J 7 bases; nucleotides not matched to a gene: 6. The CDR3 contains 16 residues. CDR1 is LNHNV, CDR2 YYDKDF, per germline (reference sequence). CDR3 nucleotides: TGTGCCACCAGCAGGCTACTAGCGGGGGGGCCTAATGAGCAGTTCTTC. Its translation: CATSRLLAGGPNEQFF.

V is TRBV11-1 and J is TRBJ2-5; D may be TRBD2 (5 bases). The V gene's germline CDR1 is SGHAT and CDR2 FQDESV (reference sequence). Trimming took off 5 bases at V and 6 bases at J, with 22 bases between the two ends. The CDR3 length is 16 residues. The CDR3 DNA follows: TGTGCCAGCAGCCCTCGGCGGGCCGCCATTGGGAAGACCCAGTACTTC. Its translation: CASSPRRAAIGKTQYF. The whole variable domain, filled in from reference TRBV11-1 and TRBJ2-5, reads EAEVAQSPRYKITEKSQAVAFWCDPISGHATLYWYRQILGQGPELLVQFQDESVVDDSQLPKDRFSAERLKGVDSTLKIQPAELGDSAMYLCASSPRRAAIGKTQYFGPGTRLLVL.

The chain links TRBV29-1 to TRBJ1-2; the D gene is possibly TRBD1 (6 bases). CDR3 size: 15 residues. The germline V and J ends were trimmed by 3 bases and 0 bases, with 14 bases remaining between them. Germline loops: CDR1 SQVTM, CDR2 ANQGSEA. This CDR3 is CSVDYLDRSNYGYTF. The CDR3 DNA reads as TGCAGCGTTGACTATCTGGACAGATCTAACTATGGCTACACCTTC.

The rearrangement uses TRBV19 and TRBJ1-4, with D perhaps TRBD1 (6 bases). Germline assignment: CDR1 LNHDA and CDR2 SQIVND (reference sequence). The germline V and J ends were trimmed by 7 bases and 8 bases, with 14 bases remaining between them. This CDR3 comprises 13 residues. The CDR3: CASTPDRREKLFF. DNA for the CDR3: TGTGCCAGTACCCCCGACAGGAGGGAAAAACTGTTTTTT.

The rearrangement uses TRBV30 and TRBJ1-5; D is possibly TRBD1 (5 bases). This CDR3 has 17 residues. Germline values: CDR1 GTSNPN, CDR2 SVGIG (reference sequence). The V end lost 0 bases, the J end lost 6 bases, and 21 bases lay between the germline ends. The DNA of the CDR3 is TGTGCCTGGAGTGTTCAGGGAAGAACCCAAAAGGGTCAGCCCCAGCATTTT. It encodes CAWSVQGRTQKGQPQHF.

This chain uses TRBV2 with TRBJ1-2; 7 bases agree with TRBD1. The CDR3 has 13 residues. Germline V gene sequence: CDR1 SNHLY, CDR2 FYNNEI. V shed 6 bases, J shed 6 bases, and the junction held 7 bases outside the gene matches. The DNA for the CDR3 is TGTGCCAGCAGGGGACAGACGGGCGATGGCTACACCTTC. This codes for CASRGQTGDGYTF.

The rearrangement joins TRBV3-1 (or the pseudogene TRBV3-2) to TRBJ1-1, with D possibly TRBD1 on 6 matching bases. The CDR3 loop spans 13 amino acids. Trimming cost V 2 bases and J 6 bases, with 10 bases left between them. Looked up from germline, CDR1 is LGHDT and CDR2 is YNNKEL (reference sequence). The CDR3 region is CASSQRGGAEAFF. The CDR3 DNA reads TGTGCCAGCAGCCAAAGGGGGGGGGCTGAAGCTTTCTTT.